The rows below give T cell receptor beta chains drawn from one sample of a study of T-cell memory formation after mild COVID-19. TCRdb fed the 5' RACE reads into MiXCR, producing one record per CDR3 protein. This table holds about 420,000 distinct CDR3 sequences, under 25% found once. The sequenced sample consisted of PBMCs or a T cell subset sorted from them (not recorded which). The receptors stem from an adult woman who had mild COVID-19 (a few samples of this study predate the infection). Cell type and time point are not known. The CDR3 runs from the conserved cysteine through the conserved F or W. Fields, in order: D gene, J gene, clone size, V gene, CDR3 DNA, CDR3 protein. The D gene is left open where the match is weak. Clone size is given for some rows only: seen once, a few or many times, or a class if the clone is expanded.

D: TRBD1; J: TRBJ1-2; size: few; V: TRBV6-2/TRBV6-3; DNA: TGTGCCAGCAGTTCCGGGACAGGGGGTAACTATGGCTACACCTTC; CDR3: CASSSGTGGNYGYTF
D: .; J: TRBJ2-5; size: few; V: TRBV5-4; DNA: TGTGCCAGCACCTCTTCCGAGCAGACCCAGTACTTC; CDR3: CASTSSEQTQYF
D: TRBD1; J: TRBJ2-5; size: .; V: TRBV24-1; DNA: TGTGCCACCAGTGATGAGACAGGGGGCGTCGAGACCCAGTACTTC; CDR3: CATSDETGGVETQYF
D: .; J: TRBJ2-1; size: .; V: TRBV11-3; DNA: TGTGCCAGCAGCTCCTATGCGGGGACTGCAAATGAGCAGTTCTTC; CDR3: CASSSYAGTANEQFF
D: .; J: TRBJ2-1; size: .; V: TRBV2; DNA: TGTGCCAGCAGTGAGCCCCCCAATGAGCAGTTCTTC; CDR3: CASSEPPNEQFF
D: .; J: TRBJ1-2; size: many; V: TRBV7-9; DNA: TGTGCCAGCACCTTCTCTCAGGGTCAAGGCTACACCTTC; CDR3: CASTFSQGQGYTF
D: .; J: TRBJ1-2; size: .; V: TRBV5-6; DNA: TGTGCCAGCAGCTTGGATGGTCCTAACTATGGCTACACCTTC; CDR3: CASSLDGPNYGYTF
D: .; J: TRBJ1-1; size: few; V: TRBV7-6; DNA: TGTGCCAGCAGCTCCTCAGCGAGCAACACTGAAGCTTTCTTT; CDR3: CASSSSASNTEAFF
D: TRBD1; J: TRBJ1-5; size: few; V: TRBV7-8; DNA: TGTGCCAGCAGCTTTGGGACAGGGACACAGCCCCAGCATTTT; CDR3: CASSFGTGTQPQHF
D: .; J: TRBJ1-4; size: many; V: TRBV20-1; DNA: TGCAGTGCCACGCTAGGCTGGGGTCGAGAAAAACTGTTTTTT; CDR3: CSATLGWGREKLFF
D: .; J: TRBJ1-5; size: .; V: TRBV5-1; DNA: TGCGCCAGCAGCTTGGGACAGGTAGATCAGCCCCAGCATTTT; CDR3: CASSLGQVDQPQHF
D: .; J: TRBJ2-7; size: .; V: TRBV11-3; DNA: TGTGCCAGCAGCTTGGGAAAGACAGGTACCTACGAGCAGTACTTC; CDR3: CASSLGKTGTYEQYF
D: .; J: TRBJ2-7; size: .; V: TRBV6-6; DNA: TGTGCCAGCAGTTACTCGGGCATCGGCAACGAGCAGTACTTC; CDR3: CASSYSGIGNEQYF
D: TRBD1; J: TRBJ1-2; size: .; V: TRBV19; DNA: TGTGCCAGTTTACAGGGGGGGGACTATGGCTACACCTTC; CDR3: CASLQGGDYGYTF
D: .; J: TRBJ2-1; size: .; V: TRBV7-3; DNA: TGTGCCAGCAGCTTAAGGATCGGCGGGGTGGGGTCCTACAATGAGCAGTTCTTC; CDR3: CASSLRIGGVGSYNEQFF
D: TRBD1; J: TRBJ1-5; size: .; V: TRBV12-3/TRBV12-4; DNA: TGTGCCAGCAGTCGACAGGGAAGCATAGGCAATCAGCCCCAGCATTTT; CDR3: CASSRQGSIGNQPQHF
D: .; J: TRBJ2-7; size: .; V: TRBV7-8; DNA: TGTGCCAGCAGCTTAGAATCGGAGAACGAGCAGTACTTC; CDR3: CASSLESENEQYF
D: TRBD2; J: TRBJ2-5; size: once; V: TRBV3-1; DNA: TGTGCCAGCAGCCAAGAAGTTCTAGCGGGGAAAGAGACCCAGTACTTC; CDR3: CASSQEVLAGKETQYF